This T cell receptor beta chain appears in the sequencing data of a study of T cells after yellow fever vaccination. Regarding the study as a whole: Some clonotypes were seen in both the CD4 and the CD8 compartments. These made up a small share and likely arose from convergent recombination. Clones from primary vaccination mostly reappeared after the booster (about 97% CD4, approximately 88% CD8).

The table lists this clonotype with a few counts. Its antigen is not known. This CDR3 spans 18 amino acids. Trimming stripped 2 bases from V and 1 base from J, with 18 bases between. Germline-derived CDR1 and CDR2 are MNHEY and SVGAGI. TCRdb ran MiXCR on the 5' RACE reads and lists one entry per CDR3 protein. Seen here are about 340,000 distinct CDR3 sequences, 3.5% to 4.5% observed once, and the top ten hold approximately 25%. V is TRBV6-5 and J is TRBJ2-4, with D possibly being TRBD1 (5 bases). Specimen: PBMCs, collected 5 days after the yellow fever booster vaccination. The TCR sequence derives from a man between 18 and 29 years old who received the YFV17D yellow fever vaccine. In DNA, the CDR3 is TGTGCCAGCAGTTACGGTCCCAGGGATGTTTGGGCCAAAAACATTCAGTACTTC. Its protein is CASSYGPRDVWAKNIQYF.